This is a list of T cell receptor beta chains from one sample in a study of Ad26.COV2.S vaccination and SARS-CoV-2 variants. Libraries were prepared by immunoSEQ multiplex PCR; TCRdb keeps only in-frame clonotypes and omits some of them. The table includes roughly 410,000 clones, about 83% detected once. Sequences were derived from peripheral blood, sampled in a trial of Ad26.COV2.S vaccine versus placebo. These receptors all come from a person aged 18 to 59 who received the Ad26.COV2.S COVID-19 vaccine or a placebo. The CDR3 runs from the conserved cysteine through the conserved F or W. The order of the fields is clone size, D gene, J gene, V gene, CDR3 DNA, CDR3 protein. A D gene is named only where the DNA matches it firmly. Size values are once, few and many counts, or a class for expanded clones, and some rows have none.

clone_size: .
d_call: .
j_call: TRBJ2-2
v_call: TRBV12-3/TRBV12-4
cdr3_nt: TGTGCCAGCAGTTATGATAACACCGGGGAGCTGTTTTTT
cdr3_aa: CASSYDNTGELFF

clone_size: .
d_call: .
j_call: TRBJ2-7
v_call: TRBV11-2
cdr3_nt: TGTGCCAGCAGGCTCGGGATTTACGAGCAGTACTTC
cdr3_aa: CASRLGIYEQYF

clone_size: once
d_call: .
j_call: TRBJ1-1
v_call: TRBV21-1
cdr3_nt: TGTGCCAGCAGGAGATTGACAGGGGAGCCCACTGAAGCTTTCTTT
cdr3_aa: CASRRLTGEPTEAFF

clone_size: .
d_call: TRBD1
j_call: TRBJ2-3
v_call: TRBV5-4
cdr3_nt: TGTGCCAGCAGCTTAGGACAGGGAGTTTTAGATACGCAGTATTTT
cdr3_aa: CASSLGQGVLDTQYF

clone_size: .
d_call: .
j_call: TRBJ1-2
v_call: TRBV12-5
cdr3_nt: TGTGCTAGTGGTTCGGGCGACCGCTGGGCTGGCTACACCTTC
cdr3_aa: CASGSGDRWAGYTF

clone_size: .
d_call: .
j_call: TRBJ1-5
v_call: TRBV19
cdr3_nt: TGTGCCAGTAGTCACCTGGGACGGAGCAATCAGCCCCAGCATTTT
cdr3_aa: CASSHLGRSNQPQHF

clone_size: once
d_call: .
j_call: TRBJ1-5
v_call: TRBV2
cdr3_nt: TGTGCCAGCAGTGAAAGGACGGTCAATCAGCCCCAGCATTTT
cdr3_aa: CASSERTVNQPQHF

clone_size: .
d_call: TRBD1
j_call: TRBJ2-5
v_call: TRBV7-3
cdr3_nt: TGTGCCAGCAGCTCCGGGACAGGGCGAGAGACCCAGTACTTC
cdr3_aa: CASSSGTGRETQYF

clone_size: .
d_call: TRBD1
j_call: TRBJ1-1
v_call: TRBV11-3
cdr3_nt: TGTGCCAGCACCAAGGGGGCCTCGAACACTGAAGCTTTCTTT
cdr3_aa: CASTKGASNTEAFF

clone_size: .
d_call: .
j_call: TRBJ2-1
v_call: TRBV7-9
cdr3_nt: TGTGCCAGCAGCTCCCTATGGTCGGAGTCGGGTGAGCAGTTCTTC
cdr3_aa: CASSSLWSESGEQFF

clone_size: .
d_call: .
j_call: TRBJ2-7
v_call: TRBV4-1
cdr3_nt: TGCGCCAGCAGCCAGGCCGGGACGGCCTCCTACGAGCAGTACTTC
cdr3_aa: CASSQAGTASYEQYF

clone_size: once
d_call: .
j_call: TRBJ2-3
v_call: TRBV9
cdr3_nt: TGTGCCAGCAGCGCCAGTAGTAGAGGAGATACGCAGTATTTT
cdr3_aa: CASSASSRGDTQYF

clone_size: .
d_call: .
j_call: TRBJ1-1
v_call: TRBV5-1
cdr3_nt: TGCGCCAGCAGCTTGAGTTCCGGAGGGACTGAAGCTTTCTTT
cdr3_aa: CASSLSSGGTEAFF

clone_size: .
d_call: TRBD2
j_call: TRBJ2-7
v_call: TRBV2
cdr3_nt: TGTGCCAGCAGTCTGAAGTCGGGAGGCTACGAGCAGTACTTC
cdr3_aa: CASSLKSGGYEQYF

clone_size: .
d_call: .
j_call: TRBJ1-4
v_call: TRBV27
cdr3_nt: TGTGCCACCCAGGCGGGGGGGCGGGCTAATGAAAAACTGTTTTTT
cdr3_aa: CATQAGGRANEKLFF

clone_size: .
d_call: .
j_call: TRBJ1-1
v_call: TRBV14
cdr3_nt: TGTGCCAGCAGCCAAGATTACAGGGAGGGGATGAACACTGAAGCTTTCTTT
cdr3_aa: CASSQDYREGMNTEAFF

clone_size: many
d_call: TRBD1
j_call: TRBJ2-3
v_call: TRBV3-1/TRBV3-2
cdr3_nt: TGTGCCAGCAGCCATGAGGGGGCTAGAGCGAGGGTCACAGATACGCAGTATTTT
cdr3_aa: CASSHEGARARVTDTQYF

clone_size: .
d_call: .
j_call: TRBJ2-5
v_call: TRBV7-9
cdr3_nt: TGTGCCAGCAGCCCTAAGGCGGCGGGCTGGGACCAAGAGACCCAGTACTTC
cdr3_aa: CASSPKAAGWDQETQYF

clone_size: .
d_call: TRBD1
j_call: TRBJ2-5
v_call: TRBV7-9
cdr3_nt: TGTGCCAGCACTGAAGGACAGGGTTGGGAGACCCAGTACTTC
cdr3_aa: CASTEGQGWETQYF

clone_size: once
d_call: .
j_call: TRBJ1-1
v_call: TRBV7-6
cdr3_nt: TGTGCCAGCAGCTCTTTGAAGGCTCAGAACACTGAAGCTTTCTTT
cdr3_aa: CASSSLKAQNTEAFF

clone_size: .
d_call: TRBD1
j_call: TRBJ2-1
v_call: TRBV6-6
cdr3_nt: TGTGCCAGCAGGATTCCACAGGGGGCGCAGGTTGAGCAGTTCTTC
cdr3_aa: CASRIPQGAQVEQFF

clone_size: .
d_call: TRBD2
j_call: TRBJ2-3
v_call: TRBV5-1
cdr3_nt: TGCGCCAGCAGTTCTAGCGGGGAAAGCACAGATACGCAGTATTTT
cdr3_aa: CASSSSGESTDTQYF

clone_size: .
d_call: .
j_call: TRBJ2-1
v_call: TRBV7-3
cdr3_nt: TGTGCCAGCAGCCCACTCGGGACTCTTGGGGATGAGCAGTTCTTC
cdr3_aa: CASSPLGTLGDEQFF

clone_size: .
d_call: .
j_call: TRBJ2-7
v_call: TRBV19
cdr3_nt: TGTGCCAGTAGTCCAGGCGGATCAGCGACCTACGAGCAGTACTTC
cdr3_aa: CASSPGGSATYEQYF

clone_size: .
d_call: TRBD2
j_call: TRBJ2-7
v_call: TRBV5-4
cdr3_nt: TGTGCCAGCAGCTTGGATGGGGCGCGGACTAGCGCGGACCACGAGCAGTACTTC
cdr3_aa: CASSLDGARTSADHEQYF

clone_size: once
d_call: TRBD2
j_call: TRBJ2-3
v_call: TRBV7-3
cdr3_nt: TGTGCCAGCAGCCGAGATCAGGCCGGGACTACCACAGATACGCAGTATTTT
cdr3_aa: CASSRDQAGTTTDTQYF

clone_size: .
d_call: .
j_call: TRBJ2-7
v_call: TRBV10-3
cdr3_nt: TGTGCCATCAGTGGGTCGCGGTTGGAGCAGTACTTC
cdr3_aa: CAISGSRLEQYF

clone_size: .
d_call: .
j_call: TRBJ2-3
v_call: TRBV19
cdr3_nt: TGTGCCAGTAGTTTGAGACAGGTGGGATGGACAGATACGCAGTATTTT
cdr3_aa: CASSLRQVGWTDTQYF

clone_size: .
d_call: TRBD1
j_call: TRBJ1-6
v_call: TRBV9
cdr3_nt: TGTGCCAGCAGCTCCCGGACAGGGCAAAATTCACCCCTCCACTTT
cdr3_aa: CASSSRTGQNSPLHF

clone_size: .
d_call: .
j_call: TRBJ2-3
v_call: TRBV9
cdr3_nt: TGTGCCAGCAGCAAAGATGGATGGGGGTACACAGATACGCAGTATTTT
cdr3_aa: CASSKDGWGYTDTQYF

clone_size: .
d_call: .
j_call: TRBJ2-1
v_call: TRBV6-5
cdr3_nt: TGTGCCAGCAGGGGAACCAGAAGTCGGGATGAGCAGTTCTTC
cdr3_aa: CASRGTRSRDEQFF

clone_size: .
d_call: .
j_call: TRBJ1-4
v_call: TRBV10-2
cdr3_nt: TGCGCCAGCACCCTGAAAGGGGGATCTAATGAAAAACTGTTTTTT
cdr3_aa: CASTLKGGSNEKLFF

clone_size: .
d_call: TRBD1
j_call: TRBJ1-1
v_call: TRBV18
cdr3_nt: TGTGCCAGCTCACCCCGGGGACAGGGGCCGATGAACACTGAAGCTTTCTTT
cdr3_aa: CASSPRGQGPMNTEAFF

clone_size: once
d_call: TRBD2
j_call: TRBJ2-5
v_call: TRBV30
cdr3_nt: TGTGCCTGGAGTACCCGCCGTCCCCTAGCGGGAGGGGAGACCCAGTACTTC
cdr3_aa: CAWSTRRPLAGGETQYF

clone_size: .
d_call: .
j_call: TRBJ2-2
v_call: TRBV5-6
cdr3_nt: TGTGCCAGCAGCTTGCTACGGGCCGGGGAGCTGTTTTTT
cdr3_aa: CASSLLRAGELFF

clone_size: .
d_call: .
j_call: TRBJ1-2
v_call: TRBV6-4
cdr3_nt: TGTGCCAGCAGTGACCCTTCGGGAAACAGCAAGGGCTACACCTTC
cdr3_aa: CASSDPSGNSKGYTF

clone_size: .
d_call: .
j_call: TRBJ1-1
v_call: TRBV6-5
cdr3_nt: TGTGCCAGCAGTCGGAACCGGAAGGGGAACACTGAAGCTTTCTTT
cdr3_aa: CASSRNRKGNTEAFF

clone_size: .
d_call: .
j_call: TRBJ1-6
v_call: TRBV2
cdr3_nt: TGTGCCAGCAGTGAAAGGGGAACTACCAATTCACCCCTCCACTTT
cdr3_aa: CASSERGTTNSPLHF

clone_size: .
d_call: TRBD1
j_call: TRBJ1-4
v_call: TRBV27
cdr3_nt: TGTGCCAGCAGCTTACGACAGGGACGGGAAAAACTGTTTTTT
cdr3_aa: CASSLRQGREKLFF

clone_size: once
d_call: TRBD2
j_call: TRBJ2-5
v_call: TRBV6-5
cdr3_nt: TGTGCCAGCAGTTGGGGGGGAAAGGAGACCCAGTACTTC
cdr3_aa: CASSWGGKETQYF

clone_size: .
d_call: .
j_call: TRBJ2-7
v_call: TRBV9
cdr3_nt: TGTGCCAGCAGCGTAGACCCTACCTACGAGCAGTACTTC
cdr3_aa: CASSVDPTYEQYF

clone_size: .
d_call: TRBD1
j_call: TRBJ1-1
v_call: TRBV18
cdr3_nt: TGTGCCAGCTCACCGGGACAGGGGGCCACTGAAGCTTTCTTT
cdr3_aa: CASSPGQGATEAFF

clone_size: once
d_call: .
j_call: TRBJ2-5
v_call: TRBV5-1
cdr3_nt: TGCGCCAGCAGTAGGGGGGATGAAGAGACCCAGTACTTC
cdr3_aa: CASSRGDEETQYF

clone_size: .
d_call: TRBD1
j_call: TRBJ1-2
v_call: TRBV27
cdr3_nt: TGTGCCAGCAGCCTAACCCAGACAGGGAGGTATGGCTACACCTTC
cdr3_aa: CASSLTQTGRYGYTF

clone_size: .
d_call: .
j_call: TRBJ1-5
v_call: TRBV6-5
cdr3_nt: TGTGCCACGGGGCTCTTAGGTCTGCAGCATTTT
cdr3_aa: CATGLLGLQHF

clone_size: .
d_call: TRBD1
j_call: TRBJ2-7
v_call: TRBV11-2
cdr3_nt: TGTGCCAGCAGCCGGGACAGGACCTCTTACGAGCAGTACTTC
cdr3_aa: CASSRDRTSYEQYF

clone_size: .
d_call: .
j_call: TRBJ1-2
v_call: TRBV6-2/TRBV6-3
cdr3_nt: TGTGCCAGCAGTTACTCGGGGGGTTTCGACTATGGCTACACCTTC
cdr3_aa: CASSYSGGFDYGYTF

clone_size: .
d_call: .
j_call: TRBJ1-2
v_call: TRBV20-1
cdr3_nt: TGCAGTGCCTACAAAGGGGGTGGCTACACCTTC
cdr3_aa: CSAYKGGGYTF

clone_size: few
d_call: .
j_call: TRBJ2-3
v_call: TRBV4-1
cdr3_nt: TGCGCCAGCGGCCCCGTAATTCGAAGAGACACAGATACGCAGTATTTT
cdr3_aa: CASGPVIRRDTDTQYF

clone_size: .
d_call: .
j_call: TRBJ1-1
v_call: TRBV2
cdr3_nt: TGTGCCAGCAGTGAAGCTCTTCCGAGCACTGAAGCTTTCTTT
cdr3_aa: CASSEALPSTEAFF

clone_size: .
d_call: .
j_call: TRBJ2-5
v_call: TRBV11-2
cdr3_nt: TGTGCCAGCAGCTCTAGGACCGTTCTAGAGACCCAGTACTTC
cdr3_aa: CASSSRTVLETQYF

clone_size: .
d_call: TRBD1
j_call: TRBJ2-5
v_call: TRBV4-1
cdr3_nt: TGCGCCAGCAGCCGGTCGGGACAGCGGGAGACCCAGTACTTC
cdr3_aa: CASSRSGQRETQYF

clone_size: .
d_call: .
j_call: TRBJ1-2
v_call: TRBV4-1
cdr3_nt: TGCGCCAGCAGTAGGGGGGGCAGGGTCGACTATGGCTACACCTTC
cdr3_aa: CASSRGGRVDYGYTF

clone_size: once
d_call: .
j_call: TRBJ2-7
v_call: TRBV5-1
cdr3_nt: TGCGCCAGCAGCCTGGCCGCGTCTTACGAGCAGTACTTC
cdr3_aa: CASSLAASYEQYF

clone_size: many
d_call: .
j_call: TRBJ1-1
v_call: TRBV7-2
cdr3_nt: TGTGCCAGCAGCCTTCGGGGGGCAGGTTCGGGCCCCACTGAAGCTTTCTTT
cdr3_aa: CASSLRGAGSGPTEAFF

clone_size: .
d_call: .
j_call: TRBJ1-2
v_call: TRBV10-2
cdr3_nt: TGCGCCAGCAGTGTTGGACAGCCCAACTATGGCTACACCTTC
cdr3_aa: CASSVGQPNYGYTF

clone_size: .
d_call: .
j_call: TRBJ2-7
v_call: TRBV5-6
cdr3_nt: TGTGCCAGCAGCTCCATACAGGGAGGCGCTCCCTACGAGCAGTACTTC
cdr3_aa: CASSSIQGGAPYEQYF

clone_size: .
d_call: .
j_call: TRBJ1-2
v_call: TRBV7-2
cdr3_nt: TGTGCCAGCAGCCGTGGACCGCCCTATGGCTACACCTTC
cdr3_aa: CASSRGPPYGYTF

clone_size: once
d_call: TRBD1
j_call: TRBJ2-2
v_call: TRBV19
cdr3_nt: TGTGCCAGTAGTTCCCAGGGGGCCCGGGAGCTGTTTTTT
cdr3_aa: CASSSQGARELFF